What follows describes a single TCR beta chain. Its matching antigen is unknown. Naive CD8 cells, CD45RO-negative and positively selected for CCR7, excluded terminally differentiated effector memory CD45RA+ cells. Every donor, a Caucasian adult, lived in Nashville, Tennessee. This entry comes from a study of shared clonotypes between healthy human individuals. Points from the study as a whole: At large depth, rarefaction still showed sorted-subset sequencing to be incomplete.

DNA at roughly 0.2 ug, 25,000 to 30,000 T cell genomes, went into sorted-subset replicate PCRs. Libraries were prepared by immunoSEQ multiplex PCR; TCRdb keeps only in-frame clonotypes and omits some of them. The table lists nearly 600,000 clones, about 95% of them singletons. The CDR3 runs to 13 residues. The ends were cut back, 8 bases at V and 1 base at J, with 9 bases in the middle. In germline, CDR1 is MNHEY, CDR2 SVGAGI. The chain carries TRBV6-5 and TRBJ2-1; possible D gene TRBD1, 5 bases. The sequencing sample was made of naive CD8+ T cells sorted from blood. The sequence was collected from a woman aged 25 to 39 in good health. DNA for the CDR3: TGTGCCAGCTCAGACAGTTCCTACAATGAGCAGTTCTTC. This encodes CASSDSSYNEQFF.